This TCR beta chain emerged from a study of CD8 T cells in Susac syndrome. TCR beta sequences were obtained from blood CD8+ and CD4+ T cells. TEMRA cells were FACS-enriched, while CD8+ and CD4+ T cells were negatively isolated. General observations from the study: Clonal CD8+ expansion in Susac was highest in TEMRA cells and active patients.

Germline CDR1 is MNHEY and CDR2 is SMNVEV (reference sequence). V was cut by 5 bases and J by 5 bases, with 18 bases left in between. The CDR3 covers 15 residues. With regard to this clonotype: The antigen is not known.

The RNA, about 0.45 to 1 ug, was put through reverse transcription using random hexamers. MiXCR, run by TCRdb on the immunoSEQ multiplex PCR reads, gives a single entry per CDR3 protein. The sample lists about 150,000 distinct CDR3 sequences; 95% were seen once. Sequenced input: CD8+ T cells from PBMCs. The V and J genes are TRBV27 and TRBJ2-5, with a weak D call TRBD1 (5 bases). The sequence came from a human donor with Susac syndrome. The CDR3 is CASSVTSGLGETQYF. The DNA of the CDR3 is TGTGCCAGCAGTGTAACTTCAGGGCTAGGGGAGACCCAGTACTTC.